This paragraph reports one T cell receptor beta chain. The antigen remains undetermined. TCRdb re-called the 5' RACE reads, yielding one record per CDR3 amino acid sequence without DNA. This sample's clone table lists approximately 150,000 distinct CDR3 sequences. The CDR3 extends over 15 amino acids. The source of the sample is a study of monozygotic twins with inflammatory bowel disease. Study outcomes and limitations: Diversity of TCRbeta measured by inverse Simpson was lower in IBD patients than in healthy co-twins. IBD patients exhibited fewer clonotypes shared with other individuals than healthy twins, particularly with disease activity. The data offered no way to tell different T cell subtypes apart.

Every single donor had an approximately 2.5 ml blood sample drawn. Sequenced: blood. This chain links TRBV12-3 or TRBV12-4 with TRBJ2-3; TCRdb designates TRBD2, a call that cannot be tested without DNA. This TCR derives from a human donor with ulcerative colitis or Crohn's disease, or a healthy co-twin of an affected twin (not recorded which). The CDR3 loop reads CASSSRTSGTDTQYF.